The entry below describes one T cell receptor beta chain. Some clones are missing from TCRdb's copy, which holds only in-frame ones; the method was immunoSEQ multiplex PCR. The sample records under 300,000 clones, under 90% being singletons. This specimen belongs to a study of blood T cell repertoires in COVID-19. The sequenced sample was peripheral blood. The TCR sequence derives from a man aged 50 or older with acute or convalescent COVID-19.

The CDR3 sequence is CASGRPGQLTTGAQHF. CDR3 sequence (DNA): TGTGCCAGCGGACGACCGGGACAGCTAACTACGGGAGCCCAGCATTTT. The V and J genes are TRBV27 and TRBJ1-5, with 7 bases that match TRBD1. This CDR3 has 16 residues. The germline V gene encodes CDR1 MNHEY and CDR2 SMNVEV (reference sequence). V dropped 8 bases and J dropped 11; count of bases not matched to a gene: 21.